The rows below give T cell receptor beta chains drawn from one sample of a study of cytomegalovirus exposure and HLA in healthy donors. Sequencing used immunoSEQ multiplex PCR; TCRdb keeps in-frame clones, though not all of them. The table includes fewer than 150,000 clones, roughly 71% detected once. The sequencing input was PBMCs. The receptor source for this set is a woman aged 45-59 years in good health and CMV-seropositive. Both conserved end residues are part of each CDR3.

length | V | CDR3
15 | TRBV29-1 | CSVLQSGQGGYGYTF
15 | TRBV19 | CASRWTRSSNTEAFF
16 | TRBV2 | CASKAPGQGVQETQYF
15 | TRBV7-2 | CASSLIVAAPNTIYF
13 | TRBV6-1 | CASDTELNTEAFF
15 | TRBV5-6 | CASSPGQVRHNEQFF
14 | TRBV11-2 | CASSPGLAGNEQFF
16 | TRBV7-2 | CASSSTLAGGPYEQYF
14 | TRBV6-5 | CASKQGGLEETQYF
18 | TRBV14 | CASTASYSGEASGNTIYF
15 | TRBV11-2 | CASSYTRAERAEAFF
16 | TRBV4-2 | CACSQSGQGKTDMQYF
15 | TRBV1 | CTSSQSKTGEETQYF
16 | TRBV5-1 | CASSPGQRGGGSEQFF
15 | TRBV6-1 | CASSRDRGGDNEQFF
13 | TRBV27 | CASSFQVNSPLHF
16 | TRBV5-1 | CASSLEAAGMNTEAFF
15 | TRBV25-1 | CASSGGGGDYNEQFF
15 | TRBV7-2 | CASSPWGPSYNEQFF
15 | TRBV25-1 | CASSYRGTGQETQYF
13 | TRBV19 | CASSQARYNEQFF
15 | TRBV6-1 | CASMGLAGGPKEQYF
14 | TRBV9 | CASSVGSGTDTQYF
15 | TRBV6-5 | CASSYPLAGGNEQFF
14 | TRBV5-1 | CASSLGGPADTQYF
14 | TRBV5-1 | CASSLERSSYEQYF